The entry that follows covers one TCR beta chain sequence. Antigen: not known. This sample is part of a study of T cell responses to AZD1222 COVID-19 vaccine. Whole-study findings and limits: Clonal diversity may have been underestimated, and the donors were mostly white British, with more females than males. Repertoires were obtained only post-peak T cell response.

The method was immunoSEQ multiplex PCR; TCRdb's version includes in-frame clones alone and lacks a portion of them. The sample has about 70,000 clones, around 85% seen once; the top ten hold about a fifth. CDR3 size: 13 residues. The V end lost 1 base, the J end lost 8 bases, and 9 bases lay between the germline ends. The germline gives CDR1 SGHTA, CDR2 FQGNSA. The specimen comprised peripheral blood, sampled on day 0 of AZD1222 vaccination. The origin of this receptor is an adult in good health. The J gene is TRBJ2-1, the V gene TRBV7-2; unclear D gene. CDR3: CASSLGLGYEQFF. DNA of the CDR3: TGTGCCAGCAGCTTAGGTCTAGGATATGAGCAGTTCTTC.